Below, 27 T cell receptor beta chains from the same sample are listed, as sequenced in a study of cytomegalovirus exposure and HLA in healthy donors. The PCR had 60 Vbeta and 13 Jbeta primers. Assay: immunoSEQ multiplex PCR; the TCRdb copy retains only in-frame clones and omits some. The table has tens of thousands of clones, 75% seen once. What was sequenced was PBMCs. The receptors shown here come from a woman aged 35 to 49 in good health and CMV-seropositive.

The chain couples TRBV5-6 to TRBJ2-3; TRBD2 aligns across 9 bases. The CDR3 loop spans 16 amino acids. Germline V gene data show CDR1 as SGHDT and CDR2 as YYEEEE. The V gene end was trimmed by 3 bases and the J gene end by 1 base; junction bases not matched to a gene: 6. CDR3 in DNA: TGTGCCAGCAGCTCGGCGGGAGGGCAGGGCACAGATACGCAGTATTTT. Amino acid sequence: CASSSAGGQGTDTQYF.

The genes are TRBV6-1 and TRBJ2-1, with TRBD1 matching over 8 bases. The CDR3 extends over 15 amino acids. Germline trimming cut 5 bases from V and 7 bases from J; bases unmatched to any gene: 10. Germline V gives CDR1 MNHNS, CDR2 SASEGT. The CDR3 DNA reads TGTGCCAGCAGTATAGACAGGGGCCCCCAGAATGAGCAGTTCTTC. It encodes CASSIDRGPQNEQFF.

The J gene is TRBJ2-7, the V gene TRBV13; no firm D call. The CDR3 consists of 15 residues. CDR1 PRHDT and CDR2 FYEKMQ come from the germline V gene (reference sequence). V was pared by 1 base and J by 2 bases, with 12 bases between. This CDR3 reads CASSLEEYSTYEQYF. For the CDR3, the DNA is TGTGCCAGCAGCTTAGAGGAGTACTCTACCTACGAGCAGTACTTC.

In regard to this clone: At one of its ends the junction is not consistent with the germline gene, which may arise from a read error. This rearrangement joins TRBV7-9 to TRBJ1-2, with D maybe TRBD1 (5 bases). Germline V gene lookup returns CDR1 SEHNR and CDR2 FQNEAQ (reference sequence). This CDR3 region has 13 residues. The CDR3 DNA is TGTTCCAGTACCCGGGGGGGAGCCTATGGCTACACCTTC. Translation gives CSSTRGGAYGYTF.

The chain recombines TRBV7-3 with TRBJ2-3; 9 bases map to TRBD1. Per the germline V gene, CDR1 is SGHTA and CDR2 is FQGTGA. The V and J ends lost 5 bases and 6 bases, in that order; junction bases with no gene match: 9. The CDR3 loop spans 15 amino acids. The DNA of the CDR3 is TGTGCCAGCAGCCCCCACAGGGGGCGCAACGATACGCAGTATTTT. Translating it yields CASSPHRGRNDTQYF. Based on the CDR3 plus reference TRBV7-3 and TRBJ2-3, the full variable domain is GAGVSQTPSNKVTEKGKYVELRCDPISGHTALYWYRQSLGQGPEFLIYFQGTGAADDSGLPNDRFFAVRPEGSVSTLKIQRTERGDSAVYLCASSPHRGRNDTQYFGPGTRLTVL.

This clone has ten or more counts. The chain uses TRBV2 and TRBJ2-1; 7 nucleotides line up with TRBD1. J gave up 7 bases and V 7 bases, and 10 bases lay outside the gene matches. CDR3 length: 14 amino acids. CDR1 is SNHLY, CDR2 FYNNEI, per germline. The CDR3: CASNPDRVSNEQFF. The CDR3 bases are TGTGCCAGCAATCCCGACAGGGTTTCAAATGAGCAGTTCTTC.

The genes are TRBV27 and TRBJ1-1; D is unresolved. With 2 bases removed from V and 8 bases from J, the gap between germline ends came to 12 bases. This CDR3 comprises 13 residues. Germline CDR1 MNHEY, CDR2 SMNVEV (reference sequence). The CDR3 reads CASSLDHRTEAFF. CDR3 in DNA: TGTGCCAGCAGTTTAGATCACAGAACAGAAGCTTTCTTT.

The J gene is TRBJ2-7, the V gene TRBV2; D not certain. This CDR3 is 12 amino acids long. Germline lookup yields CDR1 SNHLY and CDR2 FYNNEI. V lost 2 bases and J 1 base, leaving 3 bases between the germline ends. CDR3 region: CASSEQSYEQYF. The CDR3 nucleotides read TGTGCCAGCAGTGAACAGTCCTACGAGCAGTACTTC. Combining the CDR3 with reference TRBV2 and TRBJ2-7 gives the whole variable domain EPEVTQTPSHQVTQMGQEVILRCVPISNHLYFYWYRQILGQKVEFLVSFYNNEISEKSEIFDDQFSVERPDGSNFTLKIRSTKLEDSAMYFCASSEQSYEQYFGPGTRLTVT.

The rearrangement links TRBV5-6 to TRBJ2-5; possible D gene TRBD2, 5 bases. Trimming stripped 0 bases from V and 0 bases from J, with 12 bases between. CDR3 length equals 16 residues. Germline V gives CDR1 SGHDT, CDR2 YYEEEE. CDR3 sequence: CASSLAGRGYQETQYF. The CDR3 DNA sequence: TGTGCCAGCAGCTTGGCCGGTAGAGGGTACCAAGAGACCCAGTACTTC.

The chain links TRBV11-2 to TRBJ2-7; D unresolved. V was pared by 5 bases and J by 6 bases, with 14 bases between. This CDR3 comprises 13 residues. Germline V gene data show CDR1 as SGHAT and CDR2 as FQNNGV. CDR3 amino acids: CASSPATRGEQYF. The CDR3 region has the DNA TGTGCCAGCAGCCCCGCCACCCGCGGCGAGCAGTACTTC. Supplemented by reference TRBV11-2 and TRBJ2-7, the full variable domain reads EAGVAQSPRYKIIEKRQSVAFWCNPISGHATLYWYQQILGQGPKLLIQFQNNGVVDDSQLPKDRFSAERLKGVDSTLKIQPAKLEDSAVYLCASSPATRGEQYFGPGTRLTVT.

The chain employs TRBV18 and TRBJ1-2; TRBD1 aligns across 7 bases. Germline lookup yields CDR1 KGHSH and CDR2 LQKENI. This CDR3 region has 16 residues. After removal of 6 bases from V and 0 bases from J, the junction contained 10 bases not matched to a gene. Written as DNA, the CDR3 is TGTGCCAGCTCCCCCACAGGGGAGTTAGCTAACTATGGCTACACCTTC. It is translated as CASSPTGELANYGYTF. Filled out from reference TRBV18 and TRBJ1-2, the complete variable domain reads NAGVMQNPRHLVRRRGQEARLRCSPMKGHSHVYWYRQLPEEGLKFMVYLQKENIIDESGMPKERFSAEFPKEGPSILRIQQVVRGDSAAYFCASSPTGELANYGYTFGSGTRLTVV.

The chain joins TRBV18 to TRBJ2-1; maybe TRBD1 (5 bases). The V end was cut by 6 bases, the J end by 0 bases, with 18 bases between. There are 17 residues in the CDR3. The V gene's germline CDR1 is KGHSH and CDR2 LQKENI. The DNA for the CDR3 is TGTGCCAGCTCCCGCGACAGTGGTTCCAGCTCCTACAATGAGCAGTTCTTC. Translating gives CASSRDSGSSSYNEQFF.

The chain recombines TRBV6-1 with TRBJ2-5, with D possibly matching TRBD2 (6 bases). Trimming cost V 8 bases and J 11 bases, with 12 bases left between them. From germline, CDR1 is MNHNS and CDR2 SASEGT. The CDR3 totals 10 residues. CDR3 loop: CASGGWEQYF. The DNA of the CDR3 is TGTGCCAGCGGAGGGTGGGAGCAGTACTTC.

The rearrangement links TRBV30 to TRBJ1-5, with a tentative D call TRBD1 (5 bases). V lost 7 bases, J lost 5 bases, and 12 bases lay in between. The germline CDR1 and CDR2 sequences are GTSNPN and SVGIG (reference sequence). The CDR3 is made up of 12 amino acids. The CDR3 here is CASGRAHQPQHF. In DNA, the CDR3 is TGTGCCTCAGGCAGGGCCCATCAGCCCCAGCATTTT.

CDR3 sequence: CASVGDRGLNTGELFF. The DNA for the CDR3 is TGTGCCAGCGTTGGTGACAGGGGCTTGAACACCGGGGAGCTGTTTTTT. This chain uses TRBV6-6 with TRBJ2-2; TRBD1 aligns across 8 bases. Germline V gene sequence: CDR1 MNHNY, CDR2 SVGAGI (reference sequence). CDR3 length: 16 residues. The trim removed 8 bases at V and 1 base at J, leaving 9 bases unmatched.

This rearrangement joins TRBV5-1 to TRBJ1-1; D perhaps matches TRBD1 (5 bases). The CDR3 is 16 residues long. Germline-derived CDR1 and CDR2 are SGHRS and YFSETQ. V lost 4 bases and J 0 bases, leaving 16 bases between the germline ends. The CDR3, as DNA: TGCGCCAGCAGCGCCTCCCCAGGGATAATGAACACTGAAGCTTTCTTT. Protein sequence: CASSASPGIMNTEAFF.

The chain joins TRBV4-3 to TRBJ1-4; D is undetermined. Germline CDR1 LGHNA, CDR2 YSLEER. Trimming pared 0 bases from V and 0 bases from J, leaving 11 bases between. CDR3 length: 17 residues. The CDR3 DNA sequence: TGCGCCAGCAGCCAAGAAGGAGGTTTTGCAACTAATGAAAAACTGTTTTTT. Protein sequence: CASSQEGGFATNEKLFF.

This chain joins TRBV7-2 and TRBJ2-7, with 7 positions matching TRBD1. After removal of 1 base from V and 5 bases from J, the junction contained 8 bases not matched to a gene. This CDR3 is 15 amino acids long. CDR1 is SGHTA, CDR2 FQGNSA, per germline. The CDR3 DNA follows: TGTGCCAGCAGCTTAGGACAGGGTCTAAGGGACGAGCAGTACTTC. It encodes CASSLGQGLRDEQYF.

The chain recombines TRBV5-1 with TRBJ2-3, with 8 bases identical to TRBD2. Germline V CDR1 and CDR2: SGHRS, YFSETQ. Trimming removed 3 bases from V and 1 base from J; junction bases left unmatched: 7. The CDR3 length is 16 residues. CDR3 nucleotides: TGCGCCAGCAGCTCCCGCAGCGGGGGAGGCACAGATACGCAGTATTTT. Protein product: CASSSRSGGGTDTQYF.

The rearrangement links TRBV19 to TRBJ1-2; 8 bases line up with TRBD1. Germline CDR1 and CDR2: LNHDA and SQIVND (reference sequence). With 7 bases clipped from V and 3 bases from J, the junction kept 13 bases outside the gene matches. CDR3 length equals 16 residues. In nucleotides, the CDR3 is TGTGCCAGTATCTCAAGGGCGGACAGGGCAGACTATGGCTACACCTTC. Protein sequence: CASISRADRADYGYTF.

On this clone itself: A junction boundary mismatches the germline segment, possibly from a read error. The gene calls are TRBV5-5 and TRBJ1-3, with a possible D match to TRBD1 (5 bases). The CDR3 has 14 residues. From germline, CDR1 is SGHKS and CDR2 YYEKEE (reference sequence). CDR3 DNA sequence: TGTGCCACCAGCCAGGGCCACTCTGGAAACACCATATATTTT. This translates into CATSQGHSGNTIYF.

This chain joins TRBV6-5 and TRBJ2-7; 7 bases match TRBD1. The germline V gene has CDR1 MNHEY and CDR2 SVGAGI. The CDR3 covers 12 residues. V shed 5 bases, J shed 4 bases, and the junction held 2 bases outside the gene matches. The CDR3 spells CASSTGAYEQYF. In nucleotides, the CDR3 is TGTGCCAGCAGTACAGGGGCATACGAGCAGTACTTC.

The CDR3 sequence: CASSQEGVQPQHF. The CDR3 DNA sequence: TGTGCCAGCAGTCAAGAGGGGGTGCAGCCCCAGCATTTT. This sequence joins TRBV6-1 and TRBJ1-5, with D perhaps matching TRBD1 (6 bases). The V and J ends lost 5 bases and 7 bases respectively, with 12 bases between them. The CDR3 length is 13 residues. The germline gives CDR1 MNHNS, CDR2 SASEGT.

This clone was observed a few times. Here the CDR3 DNA reads TGTGCCAGCAGTGAGGCAGGGAGGGGCTATGGCTACACCTTC. Translation: CASSEAGRGYGYTF. The rearrangement links TRBV25-1 to TRBJ1-2, with D tentatively TRBD1 (5 bases). This CDR3 is built from 14 residues. The germline CDR1 and CDR2 sequences are MGHDK and SYGVNS. Trimming left V 3 bases short and J 4 bases short, with 12 bases between.

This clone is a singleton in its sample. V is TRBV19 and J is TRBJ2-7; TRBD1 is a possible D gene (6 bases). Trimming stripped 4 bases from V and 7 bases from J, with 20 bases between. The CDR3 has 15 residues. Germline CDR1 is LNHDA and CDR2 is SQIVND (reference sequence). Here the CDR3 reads CASSTLLSGAGEQYF. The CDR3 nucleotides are TGTGCCAGTAGTACTCTACTCTCAGGGGCTGGGGAGCAGTACTTC.

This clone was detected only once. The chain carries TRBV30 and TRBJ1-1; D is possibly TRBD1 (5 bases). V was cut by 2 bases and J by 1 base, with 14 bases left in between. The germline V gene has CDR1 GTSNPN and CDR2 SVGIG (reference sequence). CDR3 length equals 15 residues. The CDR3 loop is CAWSRFGQANTEAFF. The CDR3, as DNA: TGTGCCTGGAGTCGATTTGGACAAGCGAACACTGAAGCTTTCTTT.

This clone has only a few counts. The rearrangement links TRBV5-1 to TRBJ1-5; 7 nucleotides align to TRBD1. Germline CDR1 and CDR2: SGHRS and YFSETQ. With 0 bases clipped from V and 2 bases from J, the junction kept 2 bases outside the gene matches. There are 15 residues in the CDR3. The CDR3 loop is CASSLDTGGNQPQHF. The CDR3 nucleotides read TGCGCCAGCAGCTTGGATACAGGGGGCAATCAGCCCCAGCATTTT.